This TCR beta chain was documented in a study of cytomegalovirus exposure and HLA in healthy donors. This CDR3 contains 15 residues. CDR1 is SGHRS, CDR2 YFSETQ, per germline. V lost 0 bases, J lost 3 bases, and 6 bases stayed unmatched. This clone was found a few times. What it binds is unknown. PCR primers comprised 60 Vbeta and 13 Jbeta primers. Original processing methods: Roughly 10 million shared chains were among around 78 million unique TCR beta chains counted in a later analysis. Some clones are missing from TCRdb's copy, which holds only in-frame ones; the method was immunoSEQ multiplex PCR. V, J and clone size are taken as reported in that table, and D and trimming were inferred from the DNA itself. In the table there are about 170,000 clones, 55% to 65% of which are singletons. Overall study results and limits: According to reports, the classifier identified cytomegalovirus status with high specificity and sensitivity. An analysis that was carried out later associated 16,000 or so TCR beta sequences with HLA alleles at 0.05 false discovery rate. 87-base-pair reads could not separate some V segments, including TRBV6-2 and TRBV6-3.

This clonotype was obtained from a man aged 35 to 55 in good health and CMV-seronegative. Sample: PBMCs. The rearrangement joins TRBV5-1 to TRBJ2-7; TRBD1 agrees at 7 bases. As DNA, the CDR3 is TGCGCCAGCAGCTTGGACGGGACAGTCTACTACGAGCAGTACTTC. Amino acid sequence: CASSLDGTVYYEQYF.